These 21 T cell receptor beta chains came from one sample sequenced in a study of blood T cells in healthy people across ages. For the second PCR, which ran for about 7 to 11 cycles, a sample-barcoded 5' primer and a J-beta primer mix were used. A single record per CDR3 protein comes from TCRdb applying MiXCR to the 5' RACE reads. The sample lists about 1.5 million distinct CDR3 sequences, about 42% occurring once. Sequences were obtained from blood. These receptors came from a woman aged 18-30 years in good health.

The chain links TRBV19 to TRBJ1-2; tentative D call: TRBD1 (5 bases). The CDR3 totals 14 residues. CDR1 and CDR2 (germline): LNHDA, SQIVND (reference sequence). The V and J ends lost 10 bases and 2 bases respectively, with 17 bases between them. The chain's CDR3 is CATRHSRANYGYTF. The CDR3 nucleotides are TGTGCCACCCGACACAGCAGGGCAAACTATGGCTACACCTTC.

The CDR3 region has the DNA TGTGCCAGCATCCTTGCTCCGCTCCCCTATAATTCACCCCTCCACTTT. This sequence encodes CASILAPLPYNSPLHF. The rearrangement joins TRBV12-3 or TRBV12-4 to TRBJ1-6; no clear D gene. The CDR3 has 16 amino acids. Trimming stripped 7 bases from V and 2 bases from J, with 15 bases between.

This chain links TRBV2 with TRBJ1-2; 7 nucleotides match TRBD1. The trim removed 11 bases at V and 4 bases at J, leaving 10 bases unmatched. Germline lookup yields CDR1 SNHLY and CDR2 FYNNEI. The CDR3 totals 13 residues. The DNA of the CDR3 is TGTGCCGATGGGGACAGTGGACCCTATGGCTACACCTTC. Encoded protein: CADGDSGPYGYTF.

CDR3 residues: CATRRVYTGELFF. CDR3 nucleotide sequence: TGTGCCACCCGAAGGGTTTACACCGGGGAGCTGTTTTTT. The rearrangement links TRBV15 to TRBJ2-2; D is unresolved. Per germline, CDR1 LNHNV and CDR2 YYDKDF (reference sequence). V lost 8 bases, J lost 3 bases, and 10 bases lay in between. The CDR3 runs to 13 residues.

There are a few counts of this clonotype. The chain uses TRBV5-1 and TRBJ1-2, with D possibly being TRBD1 (5 bases). Trimming stripped 4 bases from V and 1 base from J, with 11 bases between. There are 14 residues in the CDR3. The germline CDR1 and CDR2 sequences are SGHRS and YFSETQ. CDR3 DNA: TGCGCCAGCAGCAGGGGACGGATTAACTATGGCTACACCTTC. Translated, it gives CASSRGRINYGYTF.

The rearrangement links TRBV27 to TRBJ2-3; weak D call: TRBD1 (6 bases). Germline values: CDR1 MNHEY, CDR2 SMNVEV (reference sequence). This CDR3 has 14 residues. V was cut by 2 bases and J by 6 bases, with 12 bases left in between. The CDR3 coding sequence is TGTGCCAGCAGTTTAGCAGGGGCAGAGGATACGCAGTATTTT. It is translated as CASSLAGAEDTQYF.

The chain joins TRBV7-2 to TRBJ1-3; 7 bases match TRBD1. The CDR3 totals 16 residues. Germline assignment: CDR1 SGHTA and CDR2 FQGNSA. V shed 5 bases and J 0 bases; nucleotides not matched to a gene: 7. As DNA, the CDR3 is TGTGCCAGCAGCCAGCAATCAGGGGGCTCTGGAAACACCATATATTTT. It yields the protein CASSQQSGGSGNTIYF.

This clonotype was observed a few times. The chain is built from TRBV20-1 and TRBJ2-1, with 13 bases that match TRBD2. The ends lost 5 bases at V and 5 bases at J; junction bases unmatched: 6. The germline CDR1 and CDR2 sequences are DFQATT and SNEGSKA (reference sequence). The CDR3 extends over 15 amino acids. CDR3 DNA sequence: TGCAGTGCTTACCGGACTAGCGGGAGACACAATGAGCAGTTCTTC. It translates to CSAYRTSGRHNEQFF.

A few counts support this clonotype. The V gene is TRBV12-5, the J gene TRBJ2-1, with D unresolved. The CDR3 contains 12 residues. CDR1 is LGHNT, CDR2 FRNRAP, per germline. The V end lost 0 bases, the J end lost 10 bases, and 7 bases lay between the germline ends. CDR3 DNA: TGTGCTAGTGGTTTGGTAACAGCCGAGCAGTTCTTC. This sequence encodes CASGLVTAEQFF.

V is TRBV20-1 and J is TRBJ2-7, with a possible D match to TRBD2 (6 bases). This CDR3 region has 15 residues. Deletions cut 2 bases from V and 1 base from J, with 15 bases between. Germline V CDR1 and CDR2: DFQATT, SNEGSKA (reference sequence). The DNA for the CDR3 is TGCAGTGCTAGATCTTTCGGACTACTTTCCTACGAGCAGTACTTC. Translation: CSARSFGLLSYEQYF.

J is TRBJ1-2 and V is TRBV29-1, with TRBD1 identical over 9 bases. This CDR3 spans 17 amino acids. V shed 3 bases and J 6 bases; nucleotides not matched to a gene: 17. Germline CDR1 and CDR2: SQVTM and ANQGSEA. CDR3 DNA: TGCAGCGTTGATGCCCCTTTGGGGGACAGGGAAAGCGATGGCTACACCTTC. It translates to CSVDAPLGDRESDGYTF.

This clonotype was seen a handful of times. The chain links TRBV4-2 to TRBJ2-3, with a tentative D call TRBD2 (6 bases). The CDR3 contains 15 residues. The V and J ends lost 1 base and 6 bases respectively, with 14 bases between them. The germline V gene encodes CDR1 LGHNA and CDR2 YNFKEQ. The CDR3 DNA reads as TGTGCCAGCAGCCAAGTAGGGACTGGAGGGGATACGCAGTATTTT. It encodes CASSQVGTGGDTQYF.

The V and J genes are TRBV6-1 and TRBJ2-3; no firm D call. This CDR3 has 13 residues. CDR1 is MNHNS, CDR2 SASEGT, per germline. Trimming took off 7 bases at V and 4 bases at J, with 12 bases between the two ends. The CDR3 nucleotides are TGTGCCAGCAAAACGTTGGGCTCAGATACGCAGTATTTT. This translates into CASKTLGSDTQYF.

In its sample, this clonotype was seen a few times. Sequence at one end of the junction differs from germline and may be a read error. This chain links TRBV5-1 with TRBJ2-7; D remains unclear. The CDR3 is made up of 11 amino acids. Germline CDR1 reads SGHRS; CDR2 reads YFSETQ. This chain's CDR3 is CASSLDTEQYF. CDR3 nucleotide sequence: TGTGCCAGCAGCTTAGATACCGAGCAGTACTTC.

This clonotype was seen only a few times. The gene calls are TRBV4-3 and TRBJ2-5; 10 bases are shared with TRBD2. The CDR3 runs to 16 residues. Germline loops: CDR1 LGHNA, CDR2 YSLEER. V shed 1 base and J 1 base; nucleotides not matched to a gene: 3. The CDR3 sequence: CASSQGTSGVQETQYF. The CDR3 DNA is TGCGCCAGCAGCCAAGGAACTAGCGGGGTCCAAGAGACCCAGTACTTC.

In this sample, this clonotype turned up many times. The chain is built from TRBV24-1 and TRBJ2-5; D ambiguous. The CDR3 runs to 11 residues. V lost 5 bases and J 5 bases, leaving 5 bases between the germline ends. Germline-derived CDR1 and CDR2 are KGHDR and SFDVKD. The CDR3 here is CATSVGETQYF. CDR3 in DNA: TGTGCCACCAGTGTGGGGGAGACCCAGTACTTC.

This clonotype was detected only a few times. The genes are TRBV29-1 and TRBJ2-3, with TRBD2 identical over 11 bases. Germline trimming cut 7 bases from V and 2 bases from J; bases unmatched to any gene: 11. The germline V gene has CDR1 SQVTM and CDR2 ANQGSEA. The CDR3 contains 16 residues. CDR3 sequence: CSATGLAGGSTDTQYF. In nucleotides, the CDR3 is TGCAGCGCTACGGGGCTAGCGGGGGGATCCACAGATACGCAGTATTTT.

The chain couples TRBV9 to TRBJ1-2; TRBD1 aligns across 10 bases. The germline CDR1 and CDR2 sequences are SGDLS and YYNGEE. The CDR3 is 16 amino acids. After removal of 2 bases from V and 4 bases from J, the junction contained 8 bases not matched to a gene. The CDR3 here is CASSVGVTGGLYGYTF. DNA for the CDR3: TGTGCCAGCAGCGTGGGAGTGACAGGGGGCCTCTATGGCTACACCTTC.

The chain joins TRBV5-1 to TRBJ2-7, with D possibly called TRBD1 or TRBD2 (5 bases each). V was cut by 6 bases and J by 0 bases, with 10 bases left in between. This CDR3 has 13 residues. CDR1 is SGHRS, CDR2 YFSETQ, per germline. In DNA form, the CDR3 reads TGCGCCAGCACCGGGACGTTCTCCTACGAGCAGTACTTC. Amino acid sequence: CASTGTFSYEQYF.

This clonotype was recorded many times. The chain carries TRBV29-1 and TRBJ1-2, with a tentative D call TRBD1 (5 bases). The CDR3 extends over 13 amino acids. Trimming stripped 2 bases from V and 3 bases from J, with 10 bases between. Looked up from germline, CDR1 is SQVTM and CDR2 is ANQGSEA. The DNA of the CDR3 is TGCAGCGTTGAATGGCAGGGTTACTATGGCTACACCTTC. It translates to CSVEWQGYYGYTF.

This chain uses TRBV7-2 with TRBJ2-5; 7 nucleotides match TRBD1. This CDR3 spans 14 amino acids. The trim removed 7 bases at V and 11 bases at J, leaving 16 bases unmatched. Germline CDR1 SGHTA, CDR2 FQGNSA. The CDR3 DNA reads as TGTGCCAGCAACCGAGGGGTAGCACAGGGGCGGCAGTACTTC. This translates into CASNRGVAQGRQYF.